This TCR beta chain was captured by sequencing in a study of T cell repertoires in cytomegalovirus infection. This clonotype has a handful of counts. What it binds is not known. At one end the junction does not follow the germline gene, possibly because of a read error. Study results and limitations: The response measured ex vivo was dominated by TCR beta clonotypes (HLA-C-restricted and CMV-specific). The cumulative frequency of public TCR beta families distinguished individuals who carried CMV together with the relevant HLA.

TCRdb passed the reads through MiXCR, listing each CDR3 protein once. Here the sample spans approximately 550,000 distinct CDR3 sequences, more than 15% being singletons. The sample consisted of CD8+ T cells from PBMCs. The receptor was derived from a human donor in good health (CMV status not recorded). Some clones in this sample may be carry-over from other donors' samples.

CDR3 nucleotides: TGCAGTGCAAGAGGGCGGGGCCAAGAGACCCAGTACTTC. Protein product: CSARGRGQETQYF. The genes are TRBV20-1 and TRBJ2-5, with D possibly being TRBD2 (6 bases). CDR3 length: 13 amino acids. CDR1 and CDR2 (germline): DFQATT, SNEGSKA (reference sequence).